The 16 T cell receptor beta chains below come from one sample, sequenced in a study of T cell repertoires in cytomegalovirus infection. TCRdb re-called the reads through MiXCR, storing one row per CDR3 protein. The table includes some 500,000 distinct CDR3 sequences, roughly a third detected once. These receptors' targets are unknown. The source was cultured PBMCs, collected from culture after CMV antigen stimulation. The receptors were gathered from a human donor in good health (CMV status not recorded). Some clones in this sample may be carry-over from other donors' samples.

This clonotype was recorded many times. The J gene is TRBJ2-3, the V gene TRBV7-2; 7 bases are shared with TRBD2. V gave up 3 bases and J gave up 3 bases; unmatched junction bases: 6. The V gene's germline CDR1 is SGHTA and CDR2 FQGNSA. The CDR3 has 15 amino acids. CDR3 nucleotide sequence: TGTGCCAGCAGCTTCCATGCGGGAGAGACAGATACGCAGTATTTT. Translating gives CASSFHAGETDTQYF.

There are many counts of this clonotype. This chain joins TRBV7-2 and TRBJ2-7, with a possible D match to TRBD2 (6 bases). Trimming left V 5 bases short and J 4 bases short, with 12 bases between. This CDR3 contains 13 residues. Germline CDR1 SGHTA, CDR2 FQGNSA. The CDR3 coding sequence is TGTGCCAGCAGCCTGACTAGGCCTTACGAGCAGTACTTC. Encoded protein: CASSLTRPYEQYF. The variable domain in full, completed from reference TRBV7-2 and TRBJ2-7, reads GAGVSQSPSNKVTEKGKDVELRCDPISGHTALYWYRQSLGQGLEFLIYFQGNSAPDKSGLPSDRFSAERTGGSVSTLTIQRTQQEDSAVYLCASSLTRPYEQYFGPGTRLTVT.

This clonotype was counted at least ten times. The chain has TRBV7-2 and TRBJ2-2; D gene ambiguous. The V end was cut by 5 bases, the J end by 4 bases, with 20 bases between. CDR1 and CDR2 (germline): SGHTA, FQGNSA. The CDR3 is 17 amino acids. The CDR3 spells CASSPRFAHPGTGELFF. The CDR3 nucleotides read TGTGCCAGCAGCCCTCGGTTTGCCCACCCTGGCACCGGGGAGCTGTTTTTT. The full variable domain, rest sourced from reference TRBV7-2 and TRBJ2-2, is GAGVSQSPSNKVTEKGKDVELRCDPISGHTALYWYRQSLGQGLEFLIYFQGNSAPDKSGLPSDRFSAERTGGSVSTLTIQRTQQEDSAVYLCASSPRFAHPGTGELFFGEGSRLTVL.

The chain carries TRBV14 and TRBJ2-1; the match to TRBD2 covers 7 bases. This CDR3 spans 14 amino acids. The trim removed 1 base at V and 9 bases at J, leaving 6 bases unmatched. Germline V gene data show CDR1 as SGHDN and CDR2 as FVKESK. The CDR3 is CASSQVQLASEQFF. The DNA for the CDR3 is TGTGCCAGCAGCCAAGTACAACTAGCGAGTGAGCAGTTCTTC.

The V gene is TRBV7-9, the J gene TRBJ2-7, with 8 bases identical to TRBD2. CDR1 and CDR2 (germline): SEHNR, FQNEAQ (reference sequence). The junction had 11 bases not matched to a gene; V was cut back by 1 base and J by 6 bases. This CDR3 contains 16 residues. In nucleotides, the CDR3 is TGTGCCAGCAGCTTAGAGAGAAGCGGGAGATCTGGCGAGCAGTACGTC. This sequence encodes CASSLERSGRSGEQYV.

The chain couples TRBV6-2 or TRBV6-3 to TRBJ2-1; 8 bases align to TRBD2. Germline values: CDR1 MNHEY, CDR2 SVGEGT. The CDR3 totals 17 residues. With V trimmed by 5 bases and J by 7 bases, 16 bases remained unmatched. This CDR3 is CASSVPGLVFWWNEQFF. CDR3 coding DNA: TGTGCCAGCAGTGTACCGGGACTAGTATTTTGGTGGAATGAGCAGTTCTTC.

This chain connects TRBV6-5 to TRBJ2-5, with 7 bases fitting TRBD2. This CDR3 has 14 residues. Germline lookup yields CDR1 MNHEY and CDR2 SVGAGI. V lost 5 bases and J lost 4; bases outside the gene matches: 7. CDR3 in amino acids: CASSPGLWSETQYF. The CDR3 nucleotides read TGTGCCAGCAGTCCGGGACTATGGTCAGAGACCCAGTACTTC.

The chain joins TRBV6-6 to TRBJ2-4; the D gene is possibly TRBD1 (6 bases). The CDR3 extends over 16 amino acids. Trimming removed 6 bases at V and 5 bases at J, with 20 bases between. Germline-derived CDR1 and CDR2 are MNHNY and SVGAGI (reference sequence). The CDR3: CASSLMNQGTENIQYF. DNA of the CDR3: TGTGCCAGCAGCCTTATGAATCAGGGGACGGAAAACATTCAGTACTTC.

This clonotype was picked up many times. The V gene is TRBV7-2, the J gene TRBJ2-1; 10 positions agree with TRBD2. The CDR3 extends over 16 amino acids. The germline gives CDR1 SGHTA, CDR2 FQGNSA. V was clipped by 0 bases and J by 4 bases; unmatched bases: 3. The CDR3 reads CASSLALAGAYNEQFF. DNA of the CDR3: TGTGCCAGCAGCTTAGCGCTAGCGGGGGCGTACAATGAGCAGTTCTTC.

The chain is built from TRBV6-8 and TRBJ2-7; 10 bases agree with TRBD2. CDR1 is MNHGY and CDR2 is SAAAGT in the germline V gene. This CDR3 comprises 14 residues. The V segment lost 6 bases and the J segment 3 bases; nucleotides outside the gene matches: 5. In nucleotides, the CDR3 is TGTGCCAGCAGAGCTAGCGGGGGATTCTACGAGCAGTACGTC. This encodes CASRASGGFYEQYV.

A few counts support this clonotype. The V gene is TRBV12-3 or TRBV12-4, the J gene TRBJ1-1; tentative D call: TRBD1 (5 bases). V lost 3 bases, J lost 5 bases, and 13 bases lay in between. This CDR3 has 14 residues. CDR3 nucleotide sequence: TGTGCCAGCAGTTTTACCGGGAGGGGAACTGAAGCTTTCTTT. It translates to CASSFTGRGTEAFF.

The chain carries TRBV10-3 and TRBJ2-7, with D possibly being TRBD2 (6 bases). The CDR3 extends over 14 amino acids. Germline V gene lookup returns CDR1 ENHRY and CDR2 SYGVKD. Between the trimmed V and J ends, which lost 2 bases and 6 bases, there was a span of 14 bases. The CDR3 DNA follows: TGTGCCATCAGTGAGCTGGTTTCCGGGGGCGAGCAGTACTTC. This encodes CAISELVSGGEQYF.

This clonotype was detected a few times. This chain links TRBV4-1 with TRBJ2-3; D is unresolved. The CDR3 extends over 15 amino acids. V lost 4 bases to trimming and J lost 0 bases, with 11 bases between them. The germline gives CDR1 MGHRA, CDR2 YSYEKL. CDR3 amino acids: CASSRAHASTDTQYF. CDR3 nucleotides: TGCGCCAGCAGCCGGGCCCATGCTAGCACAGATACGCAGTATTTT.

The V and J genes are TRBV25-1 and TRBJ1-1, with a tentative D call TRBD1 (5 bases). Germline CDR1 and CDR2: MGHDK and SYGVNS. The V and J ends lost 4 bases and 1 base respectively, with 13 bases between them. The CDR3 contains 15 residues. CDR3 sequence (DNA): TGTGCCAGCAGTGCTCCAGGGTGGGGGAACACTGAAGCTTTCTTT. Its protein product is CASSAPGWGNTEAFF.

This chain links TRBV6-4 with TRBJ2-1, with TRBD2 matching over 12 bases. CDR3 length: 16 residues. The germline CDR1 and CDR2 sequences are MRHNA and SNTAGT. The trim removed 2 bases at V and 4 bases at J, leaving 3 bases unmatched. The CDR3 spells CASSDLAGGPYNEQFF. Written as DNA, the CDR3 is TGTGCCAGCAGTGACCTAGCGGGAGGGCCGTACAATGAGCAGTTCTTC.

This clonotype showed up just a few times. The rearrangement uses TRBV6-2 or TRBV6-3 and TRBJ2-7; 8 nucleotides align to TRBD2. This CDR3 contains 16 residues. From germline, CDR1 is MNHEY and CDR2 SVGEGT. The junction had 9 bases not matched to a gene; V was cut back by 5 bases and J by 0 bases. Here the CDR3 DNA reads TGTGCCAGCAGTGTGACGCTAGCGGGCAGCTCCTACGAGCAGTACTTC. It specifies CASSVTLAGSSYEQYF.